This entry lists 21 T cell receptor beta chains sequenced from one sample in a study of hypomethylating agent response in myelodysplastic syndrome. TCRdb's table, derived via immunoSEQ multiplex PCR, lists solely in-frame clones and lacks some. This table has nearly 3,500 clones, roughly four fifths appearing once. The sequences come from bone marrow, collected before or after starting hypomethylating agent treatment for myelodysplastic syndrome (not recorded which). The receptor set was obtained from a human donor with myelodysplastic syndrome.

In its sample, this clone was seen once. The J gene is TRBJ2-4, the V gene TRBV4-1, with 9 bases matching TRBD1. The CDR3 runs to 17 residues. Germline V CDR1 and CDR2: MGHRA, YSYEKL. V dropped 2 bases and J dropped 8; count of bases not matched to a gene: 13. CDR3 residues: CASSQPYTGGPEDIQYF. Written as DNA, the CDR3 is TGCGCCAGCAGCCAACCGTACACAGGGGGCCCGGAGGACATTCAGTACTTC.

V usage is TRBV6-1 and J usage is TRBJ1-1; the match to TRBD1 covers 7 bases. Unmatched junction bases numbered 4, after V lost 5 bases and J lost 1 base. The CDR3 is 14 residues long. Germline CDR1 and CDR2: MNHNS and SASEGT. The DNA of the CDR3 is TGTGCCAGCAGTCCCTGGGACAGGAACACTGAAGCTTTCTTT. Protein product: CASSPWDRNTEAFF.

The chain uses TRBV29-1 and TRBJ2-2; 8 nucleotides align to TRBD2. Per the germline V gene, CDR1 is SQVTM and CDR2 is ANQGSEA. V lost 3 bases and J lost 0; bases outside the gene matches: 3. The CDR3 covers 15 residues. This CDR3 reads CSVDPGGANTGELFF. Here the CDR3 DNA reads TGCAGCGTTGATCCCGGGGGGGCGAACACCGGGGAGCTGTTTTTT.

This clone appeared once. The chain joins TRBV9 to TRBJ2-2; TRBD1 might be the D (6 bases). V was clipped by 2 bases and J by 5 bases, with 16 bases between them. The CDR3 consists of 16 residues. Germline CDR1 and CDR2: SGDLS and YYNGEE. The CDR3 is CASSVDTGFGTGELFF. CDR3 nucleotides: TGTGCCAGCAGCGTGGACACAGGGTTCGGGACCGGGGAGCTGTTTTTT.

The chain couples TRBV5-4 to TRBJ2-2; D call uncertain. Trimming shortened V by 4 bases and J by 6 bases, and 13 bases separated the two germline ends. CDR3 size: 14 residues. Germline assignment: CDR1 SGHNT and CDR2 YYREEE (reference sequence). The CDR3 DNA reads as TGTGCCAGCAGCGCCCGCGTAGGCCCCGGGGAGCTGTTTTTT. Translated: CASSARVGPGELFF.

This rearrangement joins TRBV11-2 to TRBJ1-1; D unclear. Trimming cost V 3 bases and J 5 bases, with 4 bases left between them. The CDR3 consists of 11 residues. The germline V gene has CDR1 SGHAT and CDR2 FQNNGV. The CDR3 coding sequence is TGTGCCAGCAGCTTCACAACTGAAGCTTTCTTT. This translates into CASSFTTEAFF.

This chain connects TRBV12-5 to TRBJ2-7; weak D call: TRBD2 (6 bases). The CDR3 runs 16 residues. The germline CDR1 and CDR2 sequences are LGHNT and FRNRAP. V gave up 6 bases and J gave up 2 bases, with 20 bases separating them. DNA of the CDR3: TGTGCTAGTGGCTCTTCCCGGAGGGAGTTAGCCTACGAGCAGTACTTC. It specifies CASGSSRRELAYEQYF.

The chain recombines TRBV9 with TRBJ1-2, with a weak D call TRBD1 (6 bases). CDR1 SGDLS and CDR2 YYNGEE come from the germline V gene. CDR3 size: 14 residues. V was cut by 3 bases and J by 4 bases, with 13 bases left in between. The CDR3 loop is CASSEPGGAYGYTF. DNA for the CDR3: TGTGCCAGCAGCGAGCCTGGGGGGGCCTATGGCTACACCTTC. Drawing the rest from reference TRBV9 and TRBJ1-2, the complete variable domain is DSGVTQTPKHLITATGQRVTLRCSPRSGDLSVYWYQQSLDQGLQFLIQYYNGEERAKGNILERFSAQQFPDLHSELNLSSLELGDSALYFCASSEPGGAYGYTFGSGTRLTVV.

The chain carries TRBV28 and TRBJ1-1; the D is unclear. Per the germline V gene, CDR1 is MDHEN and CDR2 is SYDVKM. The CDR3 sequence is 14 residues long. The ends were cut back, 5 bases at V and 5 bases at J, with 15 bases in the middle. The CDR3 reads CASSPRVGGTEAFF. Written as DNA, the CDR3 is TGTGCCAGCAGTCCCCGGGTCGGTGGAACTGAAGCTTTCTTT.

The chain has TRBV19 and TRBJ2-7; possibly TRBD1 for D (5 bases). Trimming stripped 6 bases from V and 2 bases from J, with 17 bases between. CDR1 and CDR2 (germline): LNHDA, SQIVND (reference sequence). This CDR3 has 15 amino acids. The CDR3: CASSEQGDAPYEQYF. CDR3 DNA: TGTGCCAGTAGCGAACAAGGGGATGCGCCCTACGAGCAGTACTTC.

The table lists this clone with a count of one. J is TRBJ2-5 and V is TRBV7-3, with TRBD2 matching over 7 bases. The CDR3 is 16 amino acids. The germline gives CDR1 SGHTA, CDR2 FQGTGA. With 1 base clipped from V and 4 bases from J, the junction kept 9 bases outside the gene matches. Written as DNA, the CDR3 is TGTGCCAGCAGCTTAATGGGCCCAGGGAGGGGAGAGACCCAGTACTTC. This codes for CASSLMGPGRGETQYF.

The rearrangement links TRBV7-9 to TRBJ2-7, with 9 positions matching TRBD1. This CDR3 is 14 amino acids long. J was trimmed by 5 bases and V by 5 bases; bases with no gene match: 7. Germline CDR1 is SEHNR and CDR2 is FQNEAQ (reference sequence). The CDR3 sequence is CASSARDRVNEQYF. For the CDR3, the DNA is TGTGCCAGCAGCGCCCGGGACAGGGTAAACGAGCAGTACTTC.

The chain links TRBV6-6 to TRBJ1-5; no clear D gene. The ends were cut back, 6 bases at V and 5 bases at J, with 11 bases in the middle. Germline loops: CDR1 MNHNY, CDR2 SVGAGI (reference sequence). This CDR3 contains 13 residues. The CDR3 loop is CASRGDIYQPQHF. The CDR3 nucleotides are TGTGCCAGCAGAGGAGACATTTATCAGCCCCAGCATTTT.

This clone is large within its sample. This chain links TRBV7-2 with TRBJ2-7; the D is unclear. Per germline, CDR1 SGHTA and CDR2 FQGNSA. The CDR3 length is 14 residues. V shed 3 bases and J shed 5 bases, with 14 bases lying between them. This CDR3 reads CASSLIAGTHEQYF. The CDR3 region has the DNA TGTGCCAGCAGCTTGATAGCAGGTACCCACGAGCAGTACTTC.

This clone was observed once. The rearrangement joins TRBV11-2 to TRBJ2-7; 11 nucleotides match TRBD1. Trimming cost V 5 bases and J 6 bases; bases outside gene matches: 6. Germline-derived CDR1 and CDR2 are SGHAT and FQNNGV. The length of the CDR3 is 14 residues. The CDR3 spells CASSKDRGRFEQYF. The CDR3 nucleotides are TGTGCCAGCAGCAAGGACAGGGGGCGCTTCGAGCAGTACTTC.

The chain has TRBV9 and TRBJ2-2; 9 bases map to TRBD2. The CDR3 totals 14 residues. Unmatched junction bases numbered 10, after V lost 3 bases and J lost 13 bases. CDR1 is SGDLS and CDR2 is YYNGEE in the germline V gene. CDR3 residues: CASSGTSGFAGLFF. DNA for the CDR3: TGTGCCAGCAGCGGAACTAGCGGGTTTGCGGGGCTGTTTTTT.

The rearrangement uses TRBV9 and TRBJ1-1; 7 nucleotides line up with TRBD1. J gave up 2 bases and V 4 bases, and 17 bases lay outside the gene matches. This CDR3 has 18 residues. Germline V CDR1 and CDR2: SGDLS, YYNGEE. The CDR3 coding sequence is TGTGCCAGCAGCCCGCGTCCCACAGGGGACACCATTAACACTGAAGCTTTCTTT. Residues: CASSPRPTGDTINTEAFF.

The chain has TRBV7-2 and TRBJ2-1; 14 positions agree with TRBD2. The V gene's germline CDR1 is SGHTA and CDR2 FQGNSA. V was pared by 2 bases and J by 7 bases, with 4 bases of the junction left unmatched. The CDR3 consists of 16 residues. The CDR3 DNA reads as TGTGCCAGCAGCTTACTCGGGACTAGCGGGAGTAATGAGCAGTTCTTC. Its protein is CASSLLGTSGSNEQFF.

In this sample, this clone turned up a few times. This chain connects TRBV4-2 to TRBJ2-1; D may be TRBD2 (6 bases). From germline, CDR1 is LGHNA and CDR2 YNFKEQ. This CDR3 region has 12 residues. Trimming removed 3 bases from V and 10 bases from J, with 10 bases in between. CDR3 amino acids: CASSQRTTEQFF. The DNA for the CDR3 is TGTGCCAGCAGCCAGAGGACTACCGAGCAGTTCTTC.

With respect to this clone: Compared with germline, one end of the junction differs, possibly owing to a read error. The gene calls are TRBV29-1 and TRBJ2-7; D not certain. From germline, CDR1 is SQVTM and CDR2 ANQGSEA. CDR3 length: 12 residues. In DNA, the CDR3 is TGCAGCGTTAAAGACATCTTCTACGAGCAGTACTTC. Protein sequence: CSVKDIFYEQYF.

V and J are TRBV29-1 and TRBJ2-7, with D tentatively TRBD1 (5 bases). V lost 4 bases and J 3 bases, leaving 7 bases between the germline ends. This CDR3 spans 11 amino acids. CDR1 is SQVTM, CDR2 ANQGSEA, per germline. As DNA, the CDR3 is TGCAGCGTTGCGACAGACTACGAGCAGTACTTC. It encodes CSVATDYEQYF.